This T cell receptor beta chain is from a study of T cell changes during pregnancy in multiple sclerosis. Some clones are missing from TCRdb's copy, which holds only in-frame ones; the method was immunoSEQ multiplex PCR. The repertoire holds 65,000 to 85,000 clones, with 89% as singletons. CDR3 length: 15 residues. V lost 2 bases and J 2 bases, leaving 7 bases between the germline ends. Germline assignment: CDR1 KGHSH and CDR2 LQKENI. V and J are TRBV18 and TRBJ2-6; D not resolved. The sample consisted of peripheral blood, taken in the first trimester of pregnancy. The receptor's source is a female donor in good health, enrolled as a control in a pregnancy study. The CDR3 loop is CASSPSRAGANVLTF. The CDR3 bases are TGTGCCAGCTCACCATCTCGGGCTGGGGCCAACGTCCTGACTTTC.